A single TCR delta chain is shown here with its context. Its antigen is still unknown. Since a far larger clone is one base different, this is likely a read error. The library was made by RT-PCR. TCRdb lists the instrument as Illumina MiSeq. Public reads were reanalyzed in TCRdb with CATT, and rows carrying the same DNA were merged afterwards. The sample table records approximately 1,000 delta-chain clones; 25% to 30% of these occur just once. Together, the top ten hold about a third of the sample. The data originate from a study of gammadelta T cells in human blood (dated by TCRdb to the early 2020s). The full study reports these points: According to the study, polyclonal expansion of innate gamma-delta T cells right after birth appeared to be driven by microbial exposure.

From the germline V gene, CDR1 is GEAIGNYY and CDR2 is EKD. The CDR3 sequence holds 18 residues, the cysteine and phenylalanine included. Only CDR3 DNA remains: 54 bases, in frame from the first base. The chain couples TRDV2 to TRDJ1; 10 middle bases align to TRDD3. This sequence originates from a human donor. The sequenced sample was Vgamma9Vdelta2 gamma-delta T cells from adult blood. The CDR3 has the sequence CARDTLLGTGGSDDKLIF. DNA sequence: TGTGCCCGTGACACCCTTTTGGGTACTGGGGGATCTGACGATAAACTCATCTTT.